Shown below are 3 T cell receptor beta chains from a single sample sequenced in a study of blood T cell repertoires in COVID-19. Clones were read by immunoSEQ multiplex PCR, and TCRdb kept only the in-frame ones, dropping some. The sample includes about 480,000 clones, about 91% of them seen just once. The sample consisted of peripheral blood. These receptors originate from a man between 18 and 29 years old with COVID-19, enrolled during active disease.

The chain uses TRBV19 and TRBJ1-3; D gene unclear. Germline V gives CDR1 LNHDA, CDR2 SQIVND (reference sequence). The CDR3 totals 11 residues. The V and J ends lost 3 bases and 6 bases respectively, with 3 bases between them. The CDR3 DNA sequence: TGTGCCAGTAGTATGGCAAACACCATATATTTT. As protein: CASSMANTIYF. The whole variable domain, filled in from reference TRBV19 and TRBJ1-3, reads DGGITQSPKYLFRKEGQNVTLSCEQNLNHDAMYWYRQDPGQGLRLIYYSQIVNDFQKGDIAEGYSVSREKKESFPLTVTSAQKNPTAFYLCASSMANTIYFGEGSWLTVV.

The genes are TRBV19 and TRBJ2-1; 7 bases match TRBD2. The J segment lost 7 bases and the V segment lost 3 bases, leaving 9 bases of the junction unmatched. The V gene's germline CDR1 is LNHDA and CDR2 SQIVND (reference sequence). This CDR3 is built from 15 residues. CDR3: CASSIVAGGGNEQFF. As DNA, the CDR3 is TGTGCCAGTAGTATCGTAGCGGGCGGTGGGAATGAGCAGTTCTTC. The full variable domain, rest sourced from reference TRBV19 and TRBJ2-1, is DGGITQSPKYLFRKEGQNVTLSCEQNLNHDAMYWYRQDPGQGLRLIYYSQIVNDFQKGDIAEGYSVSREKKESFPLTVTSAQKNPTAFYLCASSIVAGGGNEQFFGPGTRLTVL.

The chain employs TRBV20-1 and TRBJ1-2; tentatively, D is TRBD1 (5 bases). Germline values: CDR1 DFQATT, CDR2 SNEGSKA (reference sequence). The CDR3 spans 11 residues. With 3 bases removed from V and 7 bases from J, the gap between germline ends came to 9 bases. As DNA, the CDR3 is TGCAGTGCTAGGACTAGGGGTGGCTACACCTTC. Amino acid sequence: CSARTRGGYTF.